This T cell receptor beta chain was sequenced in a study of response to subunit inactivated influenza vaccine. Study outcomes and limitations: Researchers suggested that each seasonal influenza vaccination recruits few new T cells.

The CDR3 loop spans 15 amino acids. CDR1 is SGHDN and CDR2 is FVKESK in the germline V gene. The V segment lost 3 bases and the J segment 9 bases; nucleotides outside the gene matches: 12. TCRdb passed the RT-PCR reads through MiXCR, listing each CDR3 protein once. The table includes roughly 650,000 distinct CDR3 sequences, approximately 15% detected once. This clonotype has more than one count but fewer than ten. Its target is unknown. The chain has TRBV14 and TRBJ2-3; 7 bases are shared with TRBD2. This TCR was sampled from a man aged 45-65 years who received an inactivated influenza vaccine. This material consisted of PBMCs from blood, taken about 11 days after vaccination. This CDR3 is CASSHARRTRETQYF. The CDR3 nucleotides are TGTGCCAGCAGCCATGCCCGAAGGACGCGGGAGACGCAGTATTTT.